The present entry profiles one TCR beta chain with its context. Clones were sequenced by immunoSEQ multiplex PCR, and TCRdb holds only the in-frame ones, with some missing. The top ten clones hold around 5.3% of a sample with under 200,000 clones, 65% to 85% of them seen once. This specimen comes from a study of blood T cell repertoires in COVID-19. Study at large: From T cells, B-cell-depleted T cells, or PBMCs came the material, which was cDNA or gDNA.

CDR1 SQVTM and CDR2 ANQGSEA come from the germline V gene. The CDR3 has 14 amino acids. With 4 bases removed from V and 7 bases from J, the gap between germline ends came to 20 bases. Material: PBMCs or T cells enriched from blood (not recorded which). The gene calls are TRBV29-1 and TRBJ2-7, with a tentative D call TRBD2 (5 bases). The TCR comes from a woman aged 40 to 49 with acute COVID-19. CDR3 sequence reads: CSVVSGLLREEQYF. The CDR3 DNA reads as TGCAGCGTTGTGTCGGGCCTACTTCGGGAAGAGCAGTACTTC.